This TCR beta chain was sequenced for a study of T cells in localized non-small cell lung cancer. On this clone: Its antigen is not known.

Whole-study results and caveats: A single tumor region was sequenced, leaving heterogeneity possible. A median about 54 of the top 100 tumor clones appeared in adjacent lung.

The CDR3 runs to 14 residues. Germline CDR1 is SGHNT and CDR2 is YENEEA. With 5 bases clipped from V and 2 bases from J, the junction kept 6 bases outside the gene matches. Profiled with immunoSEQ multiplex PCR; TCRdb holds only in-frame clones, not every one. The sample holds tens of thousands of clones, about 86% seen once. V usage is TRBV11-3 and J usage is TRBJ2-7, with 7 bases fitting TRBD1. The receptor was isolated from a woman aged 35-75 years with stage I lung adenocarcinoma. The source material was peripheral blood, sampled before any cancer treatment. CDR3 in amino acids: CASSPPGQPYEQYF. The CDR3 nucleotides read TGTGCCAGCAGCCCTCCGGGACAGCCCTACGAGCAGTACTTC.